The clone carrying this T cell receptor beta chain was found once. The germline gives CDR1 SNHLY, CDR2 FYNNEI. The CDR3 is made up of 14 amino acids. With V trimmed by 6 bases and J by 0 bases, 2 bases remained unmatched. Produced via immunoSEQ multiplex PCR; TCRdb's table is partial and in-frame only. Of about 190,000 clones in the sample, around 92% were seen once. The data are from a study of T cell responses to AZD1222 COVID-19 vaccine. Study at large: Timing groups of about 4 and about 12 weeks for second doses were pooled.

The material sequenced was peripheral blood, taken on day 0 of AZD1222 vaccination. This receptor was obtained from an adult in good health. V and J are TRBV2 and TRBJ1-1, with TRBD1 matching 9 bases. The CDR3 here is CASRGQGLNTEAFF. CDR3 DNA sequence: TGTGCCAGCAGGGGACAGGGACTGAACACTGAAGCTTTCTTT.